This TCR beta chain is drawn from a study of blood T cell repertoires in COVID-19. Original analysis: It was from reference gene primer amplification that nucleated cell counts were estimated. TCRdb's copy holds only in-frame clones and misses some; the assay was immunoSEQ multiplex PCR. Clonal size and the V and J genes are those of that table, whereas D and trimming came from the DNA. This table holds about 200,000 clones, 80% to 85% found once. The study assigned cohorts using participant-reported clinical history. For recovered donors of Cohort 3, there were two negative PCRs, clearance, or symptom resolution. Trimming removed 4 bases from V and 0 bases from J; junction bases left unmatched: 7. The CDR3 has 16 residues. Per germline, CDR1 KGHDR and CDR2 SFDVKD.

The chain recombines TRBV24-1 with TRBJ2-5; 7 nucleotides agree with TRBD1. What was sequenced was PBMCs or T cells enriched from blood (not recorded which). The sequence derives from a man between 40 and 49 years old who had recovered from COVID-19. The CDR3 DNA sequence: TGTGCCACCAGTGAATCCGGGACAGCACACCAAGAGACCCAGTACTTC. Translating it yields CATSESGTAHQETQYF.